This T cell receptor (beta chain) was documented in a study of technical replicates of blood from several donors. CDR3 length: 14 residues. Per germline, CDR1 MNHNS and CDR2 SASEGT. Losses at the gene ends were 4 bases for V and 6 bases for J; bases not matched to a gene: 6. The protocol was immunoSEQ multiplex PCR, while the TCRdb copy is restricted to in-frame clones and leaves out a portion. The top ten clones hold around 0.2% of a sample with under 90,000 clones, 90% to 98% of them seen once. This sequence originates from a human donor in good health. Sequenced input: T cells isolated from PBMCs. The chain couples TRBV6-1 to TRBJ1-5; TRBD1 matches 7 bases. CDR3 coding DNA: TGTGCCAGCAGTGGGCAGGGGGGAGGTCAGCCCCAGCATTTT. Its protein product is CASSGQGGGQPQHF.